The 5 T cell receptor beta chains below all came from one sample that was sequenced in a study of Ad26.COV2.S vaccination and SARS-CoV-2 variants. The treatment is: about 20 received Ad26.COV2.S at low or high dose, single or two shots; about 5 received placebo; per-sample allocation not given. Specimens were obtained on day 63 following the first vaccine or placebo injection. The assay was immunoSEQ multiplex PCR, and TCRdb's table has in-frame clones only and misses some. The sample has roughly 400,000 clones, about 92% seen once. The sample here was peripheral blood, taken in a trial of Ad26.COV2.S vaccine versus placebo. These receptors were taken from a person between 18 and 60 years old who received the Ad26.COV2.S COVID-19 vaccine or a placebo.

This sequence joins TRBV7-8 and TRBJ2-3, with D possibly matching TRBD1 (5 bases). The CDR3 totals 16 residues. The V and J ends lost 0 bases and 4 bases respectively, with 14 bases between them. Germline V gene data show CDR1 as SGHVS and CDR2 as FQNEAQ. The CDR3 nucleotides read TGTGCCAGCAGCTTAGCTGGGGCAAACATCCCAGATACGCAGTATTTT. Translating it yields CASSLAGANIPDTQYF. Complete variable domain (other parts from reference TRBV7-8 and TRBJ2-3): GAGVSQSPRYKVAKRGQDVALRCDPISGHVSLFWYQQALGQGPEFLTYFQNEAQLDKSGLPSDRFFAERPEGSVSTLKIQRTQQEDSAVYLCASSLAGANIPDTQYFGPGTRLTVL.

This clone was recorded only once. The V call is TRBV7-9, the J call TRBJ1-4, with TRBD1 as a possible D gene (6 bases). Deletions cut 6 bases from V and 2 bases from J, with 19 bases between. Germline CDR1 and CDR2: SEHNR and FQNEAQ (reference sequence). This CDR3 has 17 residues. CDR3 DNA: TGTGCCAGCAGGCCCCAGGACAGCCGCTGGACTAATGAAAAACTGTTTTTT. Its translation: CASRPQDSRWTNEKLFF.

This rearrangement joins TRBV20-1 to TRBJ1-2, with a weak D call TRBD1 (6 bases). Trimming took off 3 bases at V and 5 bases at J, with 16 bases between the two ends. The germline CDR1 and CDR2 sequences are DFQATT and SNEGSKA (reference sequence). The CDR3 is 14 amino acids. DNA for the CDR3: TGCAGTGCTAGTTATCGGGGGCGTGCTTATGGCTACACCTTC. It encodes CSASYRGRAYGYTF.

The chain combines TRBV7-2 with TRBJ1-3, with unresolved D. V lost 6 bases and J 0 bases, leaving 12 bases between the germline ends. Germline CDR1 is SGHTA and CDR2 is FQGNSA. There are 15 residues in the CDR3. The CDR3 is CASSIPRGSGNTIYF. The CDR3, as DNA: TGTGCCAGCAGTATCCCCCGTGGCTCTGGAAACACCATATATTTT.

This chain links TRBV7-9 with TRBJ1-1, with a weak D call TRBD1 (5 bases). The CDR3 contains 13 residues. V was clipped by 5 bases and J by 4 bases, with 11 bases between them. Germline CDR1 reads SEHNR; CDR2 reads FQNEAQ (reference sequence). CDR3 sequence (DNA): TGTGCCAGCAGCCTGCCCGGGGGCACTGAAGCTTTCTTT. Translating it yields CASSLPGGTEAFF.